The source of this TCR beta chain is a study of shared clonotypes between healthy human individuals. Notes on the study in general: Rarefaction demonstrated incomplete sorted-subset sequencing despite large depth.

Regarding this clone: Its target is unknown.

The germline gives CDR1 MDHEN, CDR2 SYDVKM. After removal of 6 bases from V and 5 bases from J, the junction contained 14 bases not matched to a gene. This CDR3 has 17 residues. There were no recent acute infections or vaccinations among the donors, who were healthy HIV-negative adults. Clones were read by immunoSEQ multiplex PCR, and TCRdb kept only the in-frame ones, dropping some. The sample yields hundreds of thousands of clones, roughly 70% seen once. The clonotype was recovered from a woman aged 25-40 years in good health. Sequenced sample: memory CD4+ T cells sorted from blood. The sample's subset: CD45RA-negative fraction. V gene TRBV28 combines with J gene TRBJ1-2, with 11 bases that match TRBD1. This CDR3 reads CASSSGPGGTGGYGYTF. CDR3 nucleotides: TGTGCCAGCAGCTCCGGTCCGGGCGGGACAGGGGGTTATGGCTACACCTTC.